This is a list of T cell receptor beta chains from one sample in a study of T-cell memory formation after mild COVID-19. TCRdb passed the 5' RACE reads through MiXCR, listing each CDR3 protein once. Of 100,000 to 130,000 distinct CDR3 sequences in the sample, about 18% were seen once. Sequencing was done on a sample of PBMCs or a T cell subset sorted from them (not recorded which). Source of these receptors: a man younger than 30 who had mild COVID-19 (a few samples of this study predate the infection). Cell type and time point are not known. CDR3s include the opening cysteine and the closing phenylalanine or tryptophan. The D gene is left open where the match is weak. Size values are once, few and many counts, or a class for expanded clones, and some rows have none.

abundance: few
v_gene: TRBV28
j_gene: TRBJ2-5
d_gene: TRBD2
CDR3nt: TGTGCCAGCAGTTTTTCGGCGGGAGGGGCCCAGTACTTC
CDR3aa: CASSFSAGGAQYF

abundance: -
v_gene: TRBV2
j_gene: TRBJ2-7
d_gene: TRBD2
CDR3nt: TGTGCCAGCACTCCGACTAGCGGGGGATCCTACGAGCAGTACTTC
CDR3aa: CASTPTSGGSYEQYF

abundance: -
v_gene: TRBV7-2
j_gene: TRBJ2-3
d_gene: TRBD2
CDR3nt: TGTGCCAGCAGCTTGGATGACTACCGGGGGGAGTATTTT
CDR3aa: CASSLDDYRGEYF

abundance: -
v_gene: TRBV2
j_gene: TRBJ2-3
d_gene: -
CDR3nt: TGTGCCAGCAGTGACGGGGGGCCCAGCACAGATACGCAGTATTTT
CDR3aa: CASSDGGPSTDTQYF

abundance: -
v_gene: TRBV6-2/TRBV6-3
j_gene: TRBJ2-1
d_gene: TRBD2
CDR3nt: TGTGCCAGCAGTTATGAAGGTGGGACTAGCATATACTTC
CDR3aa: CASSYEGGTSIYF

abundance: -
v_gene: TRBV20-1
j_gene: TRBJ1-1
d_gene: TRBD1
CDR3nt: TGCAGTGCCGTAGGGGGCTTAACTGAAGCTTTCTTT
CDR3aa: CSAVGGLTEAFF

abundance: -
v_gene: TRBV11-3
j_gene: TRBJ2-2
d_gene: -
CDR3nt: TGTGCCAGCAGCTTAGGCAGCAGGGGCACCGGGGAGCTGTTTTTT
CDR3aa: CASSLGSRGTGELFF

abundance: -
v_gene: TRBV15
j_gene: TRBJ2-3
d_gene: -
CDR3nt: TGTGCCACCAGCAGAGATACCCAGGGAAGGACAGATACGCAGTATTTT
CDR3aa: CATSRDTQGRTDTQYF

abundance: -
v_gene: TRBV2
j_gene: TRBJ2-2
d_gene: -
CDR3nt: TGTGCCAGCAGTCCCTTCGGGGAGCTGTTTTTT
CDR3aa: CASSPFGELFF

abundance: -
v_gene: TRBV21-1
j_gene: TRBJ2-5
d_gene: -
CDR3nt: TGTGCCAGCAGCAAAGAGAGGACAGGGCTAATCGGAGAGACCCAGTACTTC
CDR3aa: CASSKERTGLIGETQYF

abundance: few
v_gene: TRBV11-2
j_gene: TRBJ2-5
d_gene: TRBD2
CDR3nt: TGTGCCAGCAGTGTGGGAGGGTTAGCGGGGGTGGAGACCCAGTACTTC
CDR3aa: CASSVGGLAGVETQYF

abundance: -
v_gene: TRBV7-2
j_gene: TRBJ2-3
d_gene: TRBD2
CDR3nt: TGTGCCAGCAGCTTAGTTCGACTAGCGGGGGCCACAGATACGCAGTATTTT
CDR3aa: CASSLVRLAGATDTQYF

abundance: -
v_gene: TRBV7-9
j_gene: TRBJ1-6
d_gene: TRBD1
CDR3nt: TGTGCCAGCAGCTTTAAGAGCGGGACAGTCCTATTGGGACCCCTCCACTTT
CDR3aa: CASSFKSGTVLLGPLHF

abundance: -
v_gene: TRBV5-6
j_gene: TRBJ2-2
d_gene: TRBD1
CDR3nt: TGTGCCAGCAGCTTGTTGGTGACAGGGGAAAACACCGGGGAGCTGTTTTTT
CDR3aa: CASSLLVTGENTGELFF

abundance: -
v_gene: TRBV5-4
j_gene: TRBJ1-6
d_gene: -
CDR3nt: TGTGCCAGCAGCTTGTTCGGATCACCCCTCCACTTT
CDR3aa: CASSLFGSPLHF

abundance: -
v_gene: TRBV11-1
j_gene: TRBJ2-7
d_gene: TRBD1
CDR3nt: TGTGCCAGCAGCTTTGTCGGACAGGACTACGAGCAGTACTTC
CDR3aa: CASSFVGQDYEQYF

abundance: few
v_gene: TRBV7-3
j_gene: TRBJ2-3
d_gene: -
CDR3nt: TGTGCCAGCAGCGCGAGGTTCGGGTCGCACACAGATACGCAGTATTTT
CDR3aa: CASSARFGSHTDTQYF

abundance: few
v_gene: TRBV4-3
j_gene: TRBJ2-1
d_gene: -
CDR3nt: TGCGCCAGCAGCCAAGAAACGGGTGGATTCTCCTACAATGAGCAGTTCTTC
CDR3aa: CASSQETGGFSYNEQFF

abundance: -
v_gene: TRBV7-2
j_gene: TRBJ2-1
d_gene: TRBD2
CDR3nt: TGTGCCAGCAGCACCTCGACTAGCGGGTACAATGAGCAGTTCTTC
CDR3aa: CASSTSTSGYNEQFF

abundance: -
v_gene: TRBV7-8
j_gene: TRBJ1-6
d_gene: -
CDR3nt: TGTGCCAGCAGCTTAACGGGCGGCAGCTCCTATAATTCACCCCTCCACTTT
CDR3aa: CASSLTGGSSYNSPLHF

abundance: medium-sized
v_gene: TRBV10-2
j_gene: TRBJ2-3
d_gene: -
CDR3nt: TGCGCCAGCAGCGGGGGCCTGGTTGATACGCAGTATTTT
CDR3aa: CASSGGLVDTQYF

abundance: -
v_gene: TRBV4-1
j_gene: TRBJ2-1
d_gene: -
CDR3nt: TGCGCCAGCAGTCCTCTCACAGGGTACAGTGGTGAGCAGTTCTTC
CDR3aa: CASSPLTGYSGEQFF

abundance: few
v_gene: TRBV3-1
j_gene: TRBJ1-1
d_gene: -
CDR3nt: TGTGCCAGCAGCTACAGGGCATCGGAGGTTGGTCGCGCTTTCTTT
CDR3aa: CASSYRASEVGRAFF

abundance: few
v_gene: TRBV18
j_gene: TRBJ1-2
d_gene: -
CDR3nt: TGTGCCAGCTCTGGGGCAGACTATGGCTACACCTTC
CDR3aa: CASSGADYGYTF

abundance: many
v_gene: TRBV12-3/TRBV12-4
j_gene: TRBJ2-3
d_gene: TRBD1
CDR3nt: TGTGCCAGCAGGAAGACGGGACAGAAGATCTCGGCAGATACGCAGTATTTT
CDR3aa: CASRKTGQKISADTQYF

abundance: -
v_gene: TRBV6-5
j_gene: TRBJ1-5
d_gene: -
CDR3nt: TGTGCCAGCAGTTACTCGTTTGCAGGGAGCCAGCCCCAGCATTTT
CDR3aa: CASSYSFAGSQPQHF

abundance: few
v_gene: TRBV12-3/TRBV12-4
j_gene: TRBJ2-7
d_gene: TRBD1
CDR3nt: TGTGCCAGCAGACCCGGGACAGGTCTAAACGAGCAGTACTTC
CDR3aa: CASRPGTGLNEQYF

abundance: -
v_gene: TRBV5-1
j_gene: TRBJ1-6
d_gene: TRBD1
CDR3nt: TGCGCCAGCAACCTAGACAGGGACTCACCCCTCCACTTT
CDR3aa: CASNLDRDSPLHF

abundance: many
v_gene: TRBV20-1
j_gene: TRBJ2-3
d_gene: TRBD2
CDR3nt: TGCAGTGCTAGCCCCATGAAGCGTAGCGGGGGGGCTCCAGATACGCAGTATTTT
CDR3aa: CSASPMKRSGGAPDTQYF

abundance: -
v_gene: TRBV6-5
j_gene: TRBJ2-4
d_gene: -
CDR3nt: TGTGCCAGCAGTTCCAAAAACATTCAGTACTTC
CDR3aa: CASSSKNIQYF

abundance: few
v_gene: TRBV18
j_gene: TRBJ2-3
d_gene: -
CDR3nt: TGTGCCAGCTCACCATCGGCTGATACGCAGTATTTT
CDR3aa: CASSPSADTQYF